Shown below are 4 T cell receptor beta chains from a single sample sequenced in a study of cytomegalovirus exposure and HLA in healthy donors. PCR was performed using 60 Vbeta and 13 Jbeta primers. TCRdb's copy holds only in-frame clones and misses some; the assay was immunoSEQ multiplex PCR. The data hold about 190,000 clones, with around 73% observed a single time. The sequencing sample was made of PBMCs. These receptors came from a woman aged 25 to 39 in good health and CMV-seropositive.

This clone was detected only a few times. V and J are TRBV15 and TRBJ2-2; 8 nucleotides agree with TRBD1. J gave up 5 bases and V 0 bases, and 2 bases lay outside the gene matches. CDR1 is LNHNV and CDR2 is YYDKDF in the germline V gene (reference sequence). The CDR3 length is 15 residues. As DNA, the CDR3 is TGTGCCACCAGCAGAGACAGGGGGCTGACCGGGGAGCTGTTTTTT. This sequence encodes CATSRDRGLTGELFF.

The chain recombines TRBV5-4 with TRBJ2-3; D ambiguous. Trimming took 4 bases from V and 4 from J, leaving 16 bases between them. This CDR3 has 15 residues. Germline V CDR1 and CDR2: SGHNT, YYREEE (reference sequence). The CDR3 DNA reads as TGTGCCAGCAGCCTGGACGCGGTCATCGCAGATACGCAGTATTTT. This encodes CASSLDAVIADTQYF.

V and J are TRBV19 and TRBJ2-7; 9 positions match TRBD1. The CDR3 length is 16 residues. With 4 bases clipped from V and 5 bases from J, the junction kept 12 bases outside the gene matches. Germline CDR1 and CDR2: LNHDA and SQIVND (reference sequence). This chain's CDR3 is CASSTPRDRETHEQYF. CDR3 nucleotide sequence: TGTGCCAGTAGTACCCCACGGGACAGGGAGACCCACGAGCAGTACTTC.

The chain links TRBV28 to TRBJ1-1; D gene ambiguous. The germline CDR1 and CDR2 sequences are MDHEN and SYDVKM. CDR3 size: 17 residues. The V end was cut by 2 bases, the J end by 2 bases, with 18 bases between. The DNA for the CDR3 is TGTGCCAGCAGTTTACTTACGTTGTCGGGATTTAACACTGAAGCTTTCTTT. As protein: CASSLLTLSGFNTEAFF.